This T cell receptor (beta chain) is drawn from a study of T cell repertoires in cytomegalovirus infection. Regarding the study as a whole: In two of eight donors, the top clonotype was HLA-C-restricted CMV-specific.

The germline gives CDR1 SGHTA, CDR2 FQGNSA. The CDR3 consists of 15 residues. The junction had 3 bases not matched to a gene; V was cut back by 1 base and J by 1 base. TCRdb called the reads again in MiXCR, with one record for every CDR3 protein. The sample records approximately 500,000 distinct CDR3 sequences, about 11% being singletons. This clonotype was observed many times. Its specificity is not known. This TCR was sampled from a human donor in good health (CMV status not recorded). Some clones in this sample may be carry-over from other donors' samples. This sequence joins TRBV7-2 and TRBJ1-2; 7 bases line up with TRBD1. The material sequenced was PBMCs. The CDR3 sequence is CASSLEGQVNYGYTF. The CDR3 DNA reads TGTGCCAGCAGCTTAGAAGGACAGGTTAACTATGGCTACACCTTC. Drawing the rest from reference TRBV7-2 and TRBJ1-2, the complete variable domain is GAGVSQSPSNKVTEKGKDVELRCDPISGHTALYWYRQSLGQGLEFLIYFQGNSAPDKSGLPSDRFSAERTGGSVSTLTIQRTQQEDSAVYLCASSLEGQVNYGYTFGSGTRLTVV.